This T cell receptor beta chain was observed in a study of blood T cell repertoires in COVID-19. About the study: Sites across the United States, Italy and Spain contributed samples from acute and convalescent COVID-19. T cells, B-cell-depleted T cells, or PBMCs supplied cDNA or gDNA.

V lost 8 bases, J lost 2 bases, and 9 bases stayed unmatched. The CDR3 extends over 14 amino acids. Germline CDR1 is KGHSH and CDR2 is LQKENI. Sequencing used immunoSEQ multiplex PCR; TCRdb keeps in-frame clones, though not all of them. This sample yields some 100,000 clones, of which approximately 89% are seen a single time; around 5% belongs to the top ten. The clonotype originates from a woman at least 80 years old with active COVID-19. The rearrangement links TRBV18 to TRBJ2-7; 7 bases line up with TRBD2. The sample was peripheral blood. This CDR3 is CASQTASGAYEQYF. CDR3 nucleotide sequence: TGTGCCAGCCAAACGGCTAGCGGAGCCTACGAGCAGTACTTC.